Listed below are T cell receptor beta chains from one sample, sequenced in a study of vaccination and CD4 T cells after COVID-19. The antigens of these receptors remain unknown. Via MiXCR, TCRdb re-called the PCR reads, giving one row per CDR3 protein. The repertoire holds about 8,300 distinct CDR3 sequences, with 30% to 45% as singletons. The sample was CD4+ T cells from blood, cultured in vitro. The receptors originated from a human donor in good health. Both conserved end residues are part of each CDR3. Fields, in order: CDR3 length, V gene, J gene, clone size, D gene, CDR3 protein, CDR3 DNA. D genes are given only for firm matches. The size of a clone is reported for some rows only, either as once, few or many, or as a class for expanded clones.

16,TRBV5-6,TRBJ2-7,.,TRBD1,CASSPQGVRVSYEQYF,TGTGCCAGCAGCCCGCAGGGGGTAAGGGTGTCCTACGAGCAGTACTTC
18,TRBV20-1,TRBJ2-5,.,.,CSARDFLSGLDTQETQYF,TGCAGTGCTAGAGATTTTCTATCGGGGCTCGACACACAAGAGACCCAGTACTTC
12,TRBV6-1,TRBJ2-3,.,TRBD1,CASSRGQGDPYF,TGTGCCAGCAGTCGGGGACAGGGGGACCCGTATTTT
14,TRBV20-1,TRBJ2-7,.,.,CSASGGLDSYEQYF,TGCAGTGCTAGTGGGGGACTGGACTCCTACGAGCAGTACTTC
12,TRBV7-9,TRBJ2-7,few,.,CASTIGSGEQYF,TGTGCCAGCACTATCGGTTCGGGGGAGCAGTACTTC
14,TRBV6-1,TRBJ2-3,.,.,CASSATGNRDTQYF,TGTGCCAGCAGTGCAACAGGAAACCGAGATACGCAGTATTTT
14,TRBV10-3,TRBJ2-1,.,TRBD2,CAISTSGGANEQFF,TGTGCCATCAGCACTAGCGGGGGGGCCAATGAGCAGTTCTTC
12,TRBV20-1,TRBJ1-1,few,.,CSASEGNTEAFF,TGCAGTGCTAGTGAGGGGAACACTGAAGCTTTCTTT
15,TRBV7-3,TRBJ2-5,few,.,CASSLSLGARETQYF,TGTGCCAGCAGCTTAAGTCTGGGGGCTCGAGAGACCCAGTACTTC
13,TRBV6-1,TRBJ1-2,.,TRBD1,CASSSGQGEGYTF,TGTGCCAGCAGCTCGGGACAGGGAGAGGGCTACACCTTC
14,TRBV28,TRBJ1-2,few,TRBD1,CASRTLGQGQGYTF,TGTGCCAGCAGAACTTTGGGACAGGGGCAGGGCTACACCTTC
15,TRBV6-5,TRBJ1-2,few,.,CASSYDGTSNYGYTF,TGTGCCAGCAGTTACGATGGAACTAGTAACTATGGCTACACCTTC
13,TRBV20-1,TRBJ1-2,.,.,CSAIYDRPYGYTF,TGCAGTGCTATCTACGACAGACCATATGGCTACACCTTC
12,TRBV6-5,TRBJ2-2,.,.,CASSSATGELFF,TGTGCCAGCAGTTCCGCCACCGGGGAGCTGTTTTTT
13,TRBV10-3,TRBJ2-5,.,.,CAISGGEQETQYF,TGTGCCATCAGTGGAGGGGAGCAAGAGACCCAGTACTTC
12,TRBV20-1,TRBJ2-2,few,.,CSVGQGAGELFF,TGCAGTGTCGGCCAGGGTGCCGGGGAGCTGTTTTTT
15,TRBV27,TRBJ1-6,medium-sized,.,CASSPSDIGNSPLHF,TGTGCCAGCAGTCCCTCGGACATTGGTAATTCACCCCTCCACTTT
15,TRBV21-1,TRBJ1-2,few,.,CASSTYSRSSRGYTF,TGTGCCAGCAGCACTTACAGTCGCTCGTCTCGTGGCTACACCTTC
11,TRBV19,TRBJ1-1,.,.,CASRSQTEAFF,TGTGCCAGTAGAAGCCAGACTGAAGCTTTCTTT
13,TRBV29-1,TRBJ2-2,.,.,CSVGRTITGELFF,TGCAGCGTGGGGAGGACAATCACCGGGGAGCTGTTTTTT
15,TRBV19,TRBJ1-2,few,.,CASGGPGTEDYGYTF,TGTGCCAGTGGGGGACCCGGGACGGAGGACTATGGCTACACCTTC
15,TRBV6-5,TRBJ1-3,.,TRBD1,CASSYNRGSGNTIYF,TGTGCCAGCAGTTACAACAGGGGAAGTGGAAACACCATATATTTT
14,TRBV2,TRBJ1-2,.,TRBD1,CASSGQGIYGGYTF,TGTGCCAGCAGTGGACAGGGGATTTACGGTGGCTACACCTTC
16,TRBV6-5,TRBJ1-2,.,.,CASSYYMAQGNHGYTF,TGTGCCAGCAGTTACTACATGGCACAGGGTAATCATGGCTACACCTTC
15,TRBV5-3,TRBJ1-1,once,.,CASSLWGASNTEAFF,TGTGCCAGCAGCTTGTGGGGGGCCAGTAACACTGAAGCTTTCTTT
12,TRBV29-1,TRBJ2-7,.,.,CSVLSSEHEQYF,TGCAGCGTGTTATCCTCGGAGCACGAGCAGTACTTC
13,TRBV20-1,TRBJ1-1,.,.,CSARLGGNTEAFF,TGCAGTGCCCGACTCGGAGGGAACACTGAAGCTTTCTTT
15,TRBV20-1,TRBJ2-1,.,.,CSAREGALGDNEQFF,TGCAGTGCTAGAGAGGGGGCGTTGGGAGACAATGAGCAGTTCTTC
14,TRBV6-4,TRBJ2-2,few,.,CASSPQGNTGELFF,TGTGCCAGCAGTCCACAGGGGAACACCGGGGAGCTGTTTTTT
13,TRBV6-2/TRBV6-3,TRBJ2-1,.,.,CASSGDHYNEQFF,TGTGCCAGCAGTGGGGACCATTACAATGAGCAGTTCTTC
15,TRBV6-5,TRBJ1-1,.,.,CASSYSAGPYTEAFF,TGTGCCAGCAGTTACTCGGCAGGGCCCTACACTGAAGCTTTCTTT
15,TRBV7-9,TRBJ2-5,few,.,CASSLSVMTQETQYF,TGTGCCAGCAGCTTAAGTGTAATGACCCAAGAGACCCAGTACTTC
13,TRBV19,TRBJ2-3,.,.,CASSTFDTDTQYF,TGTGCCAGTAGTACATTCGACACAGATACGCAGTATTTT
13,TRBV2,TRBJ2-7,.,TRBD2,CASLAGAGYEQYF,TGTGCCAGCCTAGCGGGGGCGGGGTACGAGCAGTACTTC
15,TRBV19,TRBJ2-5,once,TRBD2,CASSMGLAGGMTQYF,TGTGCCAGTAGTATGGGACTAGCGGGGGGGATGACCCAGTACTTC
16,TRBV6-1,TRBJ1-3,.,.,CASSGPGVLSGNTIYF,TGTGCCAGCAGTGGCCCAGGGGTACTCTCTGGAAACACCATATATTTT